This is a list of T cell receptor beta chains from one sample in a study of T cell responses to AZD1222 COVID-19 vaccine. Assay used: immunoSEQ multiplex PCR; TCRdb lists only in-frame clones, some missing. The sample has 90,000 or so clones; roughly 89% are singletons. The sequenced sample was peripheral blood, obtained 28 days after the second AZD1222 dose. All receptors derive from an adult who received the AZD1222 COVID-19 vaccine. Each CDR3 is given with its conserved first and last residue. A D gene is named only where the DNA matches it firmly. Clone size is given for some rows only: seen once, a few or many times, or a class if the clone is expanded.

>TRBJ1-4|TRBV6-5|-|-|15
CASSPSGATNEKLFF
TGTGCCAGCAGCCCCTCAGGAGCAACTAATGAAAAACTGTTTTTT
>TRBJ2-3|TRBV7-9|-|TRBD2|17
CASSLAVVAGGTDTQYF
TGTGCCAGCAGCTTAGCGGTGGTGGCGGGGGGCACAGATACGCAGTATTTT
>TRBJ1-5|TRBV7-9|-|-|14
CASSFPGAAQPQHF
TGTGCCAGCAGCTTTCCAGGGGCAGCTCAGCCCCAGCATTTT
>TRBJ2-5|TRBV3-1/TRBV3-2|-|-|15
CASSRRGGAQETQYF
TGTGCCAGCAGCCGAAGGGGCGGGGCCCAAGAGACCCAGTACTTC
>TRBJ2-1|TRBV6-5|few|-|14
CASRYGPRDHEQFF
TGTGCCAGCAGATACGGGCCGAGAGACCATGAGCAGTTCTTC
>TRBJ1-5|TRBV6-2/TRBV6-3|-|TRBD1|17
CASSYSRGAGGNQPQHF
TGTGCCAGCAGTTACTCCAGGGGGGCGGGGGGCAATCAGCCCCAGCATTTT
>TRBJ2-7|TRBV27|-|TRBD1|15
CASSPIGQGARRQYF
TGTGCCAGCAGTCCTATCGGACAGGGGGCTAGGAGGCAGTACTTC
>TRBJ2-3|TRBV5-1|-|TRBD1|15
CASSLGTGGADTQYF
TGCGCCAGCAGCTTGGGGACAGGGGGCGCGGATACGCAGTATTTT
>TRBJ2-5|TRBV6-1|-|-|16
CASSVGGAGGLETQYF
TGTGCCAGCAGTGTCGGGGGGGCAGGGGGGTTGGAGACCCAGTACTTC
>TRBJ2-2|TRBV5-1|-|-|15
CASSLRQFNTGELFF
TGCGCCAGCAGCTTAAGGCAGTTCAACACCGGGGAGCTGTTTTTT
>TRBJ2-7|TRBV7-3|-|-|13
CASTLTLSYEQYF
TGTGCCAGCACCCTGACACTTTCCTACGAGCAGTACTTC
>TRBJ1-2|TRBV19|-|TRBD1|14
CASSIPQGALGYTF
TGTGCCAGTAGTATCCCACAGGGGGCACTTGGCTACACCTTC
>TRBJ2-7|TRBV28|few|TRBD2|14
CASRLAGGRREQYF
TGTGCCAGCAGATTAGCGGGGGGGCGTCGCGAGCAGTACTTC
>TRBJ1-5|TRBV19|-|TRBD1|14
CASIEGDRDQPQHF
TGTGCCAGTATCGAGGGGGACAGAGATCAGCCCCAGCATTTT
>TRBJ2-1|TRBV10-3|-|-|12
CAISEDPNEQFF
TGTGCCATCAGTGAGGATCCTAATGAGCAGTTCTTC
>TRBJ2-7|TRBV6-6|-|-|15
CASSLYPPSVAEQYF
TGTGCCAGCAGTTTATACCCTCCGTCGGTGGCCGAGCAGTACTTC
>TRBJ1-1|TRBV14|few|-|16
CASSQDRRFPPAEAFF
TGTGCCAGCAGCCAAGATCGGCGGTTCCCCCCGGCTGAAGCTTTCTTT
>TRBJ2-2|TRBV6-5|-|-|11
CASSSMGELFF
TGTGCCAGCAGTTCTATGGGGGAGCTGTTTTTT
>TRBJ2-3|TRBV7-9|-|TRBD1|16
CASRSRQGIEADTQYF
TGTGCCAGCAGATCCAGACAGGGGATAGAGGCAGATACGCAGTATTTT
>TRBJ2-2|TRBV5-4|-|-|12
CASSLNTGELFF
TGTGCCAGCAGTTTGAACACCGGGGAGCTGTTTTTT
>TRBJ1-3|TRBV5-1|-|TRBD1|16
CASSLGQGASGNTIYF
TGCGCCAGCAGCTTGGGGCAGGGGGCGTCTGGAAACACCATATATTTT
>TRBJ1-2|TRBV14|-|-|17
CASSLFQPWAGLNGYTF
TGTGCCAGCAGCCTTTTTCAACCCTGGGCCGGCCTAAATGGCTACACCTTC
>TRBJ1-5|TRBV19|-|-|14
CASNRWGVGEAQHF
TGTGCCAGTAACCGATGGGGGGTTGGTGAAGCCCAGCATTTT
>TRBJ2-5|TRBV7-9|-|TRBD2|15
CASEHGRGVVETQYF
TGTGCCAGCGAACATGGACGGGGGGTAGTTGAGACCCAGTACTTC
>TRBJ2-3|TRBV7-6|-|TRBD1|17
CASSLPGQGPAGDTQYF
TGTGCCAGCAGCTTACCTGGACAGGGACCAGCCGGGGATACGCAGTATTTT
>TRBJ2-5|TRBV10-3|-|-|12
CAISGGRETQYF
TGTGCCATCAGTGGGGGCCGGGAGACCCAGTACTTC
>TRBJ1-3|TRBV9|-|TRBD1|16
CASSTPTGSSGNTIYF
TGTGCCAGCAGCACCCCGACAGGGAGCTCTGGAAACACCATATATTTT
>TRBJ1-1|TRBV5-5|-|-|14
CASRWGGENTEAFF
TGTGCCAGCAGATGGGGGGGCGAGAACACTGAAGCTTTCTTT
>TRBJ1-2|TRBV4-3|-|-|15
CASSQVSMGPRGYTF
TGCGCCAGCAGCCAAGTTTCCATGGGGCCTAGGGGCTACACCTTC
>TRBJ1-3|TRBV9|-|TRBD1|16
CASSVQGQPSGNTIYF
TGTGCCAGCAGCGTTCAGGGACAGCCCTCTGGAAACACCATATATTTT
>TRBJ2-1|TRBV28|once|-|16
CASSHQGNVIYNEQFF
TGTGCCAGCAGCCACCAGGGGAACGTAATCTACAATGAGCAGTTCTTC
>TRBJ2-2|TRBV1|-|-|15
CTSSKPTPLSGELFF
TGCACCAGCAGCAAACCAACCCCCCTGTCCGGGGAGCTGTTTTTT
>TRBJ1-5|TRBV12-5|-|-|15
CASGLGSLEPTAQHF
TGTGCTAGTGGTTTGGGGTCGCTAGAACCGACGGCCCAGCATTTT
>TRBJ2-5|TRBV30|-|TRBD1|14
CAWSGTGMWETQYF
TGTGCCTGGAGTGGGACAGGAATGTGGGAGACCCAGTACTTC
>TRBJ2-3|TRBV23-1|-|TRBD2|14
CASSSSGGADTQYF
TGCGCCAGCAGCTCAAGCGGGGGAGCAGATACGCAGTATTTT
>TRBJ2-1|TRBV7-6|once|-|11
CASSPGMKQFF
TGTGCCAGCAGCCCTGGAATGAAGCAGTTCTTC
>TRBJ1-3|TRBV29-1|-|TRBD1|13
CSETDRAGNTIYF
TGCAGCGAAACCGACAGGGCTGGAAACACCATATATTTT
>TRBJ1-2|TRBV7-2|once|TRBD1|19
CASSLPRTGHHLDFYGYTF
TGTGCCAGCAGCTTACCCCGGACAGGACACCACCTCGATTTCTATGGCTACACCTTC
>TRBJ1-6|TRBV10-2|once|TRBD1|14
CASSVTGYNSPLHF
TGCGCCAGCAGTGTGACAGGGTATAATTCACCCCTCCACTTT
>TRBJ2-2|TRBV2|-|-|14
CASSERTASGELFF
TGTGCCAGCAGTGAAAGGACAGCGTCCGGGGAGCTGTTTTTT
>TRBJ2-1|TRBV4-3|-|-|15
CASSQEWSASDEQFF
TGCGCCAGCAGCCAAGAGTGGTCCGCTTCGGATGAGCAGTTCTTC
>TRBJ1-4|TRBV10-2|-|-|16
CASSESQGRTNEKLFF
TGCGCCAGCAGTGAGTCGCAGGGTAGAACTAATGAAAAACTGTTTTTT
>TRBJ2-7|TRBV7-2|-|-|15
CASSLEAGLRYEQYF
TGTGCCAGCAGCTTAGAAGCAGGGCTTCGCTACGAGCAGTACTTC
>TRBJ1-4|TRBV18|once|TRBD1|15
CASSPMGQGYEKLFF
TGTGCCAGCTCACCTATGGGACAGGGGTACGAAAAACTGTTTTTT
>TRBJ2-2|TRBV7-2|few|-|13
CASSFRPTGELFF
TGTGCCAGCAGCTTCCGACCGACCGGGGAGCTGTTTTTT
>TRBJ1-6|TRBV5-4|-|-|15
CASSLQSSYNSPLHF
TGTGCCAGCAGCTTGCAGAGTTCCTATAATTCACCCCTCCACTTT
>TRBJ2-2|TRBV18|-|TRBD1|16
CASSLDRGSATGELFF
TGTGCCAGCTCACTTGACAGGGGATCAGCCACCGGGGAGCTGTTTTTT
>TRBJ1-5|TRBV19|once|TRBD1|15
CASSNGDRDNQPQHF
TGTGCCAGTAGTAATGGGGACAGGGATAATCAGCCCCAGCATTTT
>TRBJ1-5|TRBV11-2|-|-|17
CASSLGFGSGSNQPQHF
TGTGCCAGCAGCTTAGGTTTTGGTTCAGGGTCTAATCAGCCCCAGCATTTT
>TRBJ2-5|TRBV11-2|-|-|12
CASSSDPWGQYF
TGTGCCAGCAGCTCTGACCCCTGGGGCCAGTACTTC